Following are 13 T cell receptor beta chains from one sample sequenced in a study of cytomegalovirus exposure and HLA in healthy donors. The protocol was immunoSEQ multiplex PCR, while the TCRdb copy is restricted to in-frame clones and leaves out a portion. Of around 49,000 clones listed, approximately 93% are singletons. The specimen was PBMCs. All receptors come from a woman under 30 in good health and CMV-seropositive.

The V gene is TRBV19, the J gene TRBJ2-2; 8 nucleotides align to TRBD2. Looked up from germline, CDR1 is LNHDA and CDR2 is SQIVND (reference sequence). The CDR3 is made up of 17 amino acids. Germline trimming cut 5 bases from V and 0 bases from J; bases unmatched to any gene: 8. CDR3 DNA sequence: TGTGCCAGTAGTTTGATTACTAGCGGAGCGAACACCGGGGAGCTGTTTTTT. Protein: CASSLITSGANTGELFF.

This chain connects TRBV6-1 to TRBJ1-4; D not resolved. The CDR3 spans 14 residues. The V end lost 6 bases, the J end lost 5 bases, and 13 bases lay between the germline ends. CDR1 is MNHNS, CDR2 SASEGT, per germline. CDR3: CASSLNKENEKLFF. For the CDR3, the DNA is TGTGCCAGCAGCCTCAACAAGGAGAATGAAAAACTGTTTTTT.

The chain couples TRBV9 to TRBJ2-3; 9 nucleotides align to TRBD1. J lost 1 base, V lost 4 bases, and 7 bases had no gene match. Germline V CDR1 and CDR2: SGDLS, YYNGEE. CDR3 length equals 16 residues. This chain's CDR3 is CASSPGQGRGTDTQYF. Written as DNA, the CDR3 is TGTGCCAGCAGCCCAGGACAGGGGAGGGGCACAGATACGCAGTATTTT.

The rearrangement links TRBV28 to TRBJ2-7; D possibly corresponds to TRBD2 (6 bases). Trimming shortened V by 5 bases and J by 5 bases, and 16 bases separated the two germline ends. Germline loops: CDR1 MDHEN, CDR2 SYDVKM. The CDR3 is made up of 14 amino acids. The CDR3 DNA is TGTGCCAGCAGTCCCGCGGGGTGGAGTAACGAGCAGTACTTC. Amino acids: CASSPAGWSNEQYF.

The chain couples TRBV10-3 to TRBJ2-3, with TRBD1 matching over 7 bases. The CDR3 is made up of 14 amino acids. After removal of 8 bases from V and 1 base from J, the junction contained 6 bases not matched to a gene. Per the germline V gene, CDR1 is ENHRY and CDR2 is SYGVKD. CDR3 sequence: CAILTQGGTDTQYF. DNA for the CDR3: TGTGCCATCTTGACTCAGGGGGGCACAGATACGCAGTATTTT.

The chain has TRBV7-3 and TRBJ2-3, with 8 bases identical to TRBD2. This CDR3 region has 16 residues. V was clipped by 5 bases and J by 0 bases; unmatched bases: 7. The germline gives CDR1 SGHTA, CDR2 FQGTGA. CDR3 bases: TGTGCCAGCAGCGCTGTTAGCGGGACTAGCACAGATACGCAGTATTTT. It translates to CASSAVSGTSTDTQYF. The variable domain in full, with the rest retrieved from reference TRBV7-3 and TRBJ2-3, is GAGVSQTPSNKVTEKGKYVELRCDPISGHTALYWYRQSLGQGPEFLIYFQGTGAADDSGLPNDRFFAVRPEGSVSTLKIQRTERGDSAVYLCASSAVSGTSTDTQYFGPGTRLTVL.

The rearrangement uses TRBV11-2 and TRBJ2-1; D unresolved. V gave up 2 bases and J gave up 9 bases, with 8 bases separating them. The CDR3 extends over 12 amino acids. From germline, CDR1 is SGHAT and CDR2 FQNNGV. In DNA form, the CDR3 reads TGTGCCAGCAGCTTATCCCCAGGTGAGCAGTTCTTC. Protein sequence: CASSLSPGEQFF.

As for this clone: A junction end diverges from the germline sequence, so it may reflect a read error. The chain employs TRBV7-7 and TRBJ2-5; 7 nucleotides line up with TRBD1. The CDR3 totals 14 residues. CDR1 and CDR2 from the germline V gene are SSHAT and FNYEAQ (reference sequence). In DNA, the CDR3 is TGTGCTAGCAGCTTGACAGGGTTGGGAGAGACCCAGTACTTC. This sequence encodes CASSLTGLGETQYF.

This chain's CDR3 is CAWTDSNYGYTF. The CDR3 DNA follows: TGTGCCTGGACAGACTCTAACTATGGCTACACCTTC. V and J are TRBV30 and TRBJ1-2; D call uncertain. Germline CDR1 and CDR2: GTSNPN and SVGIG (reference sequence). The CDR3 runs 12 residues. Trimming pared 4 bases from V and 0 bases from J, leaving 6 bases between. Full variable domain (remainder filled in from reference TRBV30 and TRBJ1-2): SQTIHQWPATLVQPVGSPLSLECTVEGTSNPNLYWYRQAAGRGLQLLFYSVGIGQISSEVPQNLSASRPQDRQFILSSKKLLLSDSGFYLCAWTDSNYGYTFGSGTRLTVV.

The gene calls are TRBV19 and TRBJ2-7; D may be TRBD2 (6 bases). V was trimmed by 7 bases and J by 0 bases, leaving 13 bases between them. The germline V gene has CDR1 LNHDA and CDR2 SQIVND (reference sequence). The CDR3 contains 14 residues. CDR3 amino acids: CASTPGVRSYEQYF. The CDR3 DNA follows: TGTGCCAGTACCCCGGGGGTCCGCTCCTACGAGCAGTACTTC.

This chain links TRBV28 with TRBJ2-1; maybe TRBD2 (6 bases). The CDR3 has 17 residues. Germline V lookup: CDR1 MDHEN, CDR2 SYDVKM. V was shortened by 2 bases and J by 2 bases, with 16 bases between the two germline ends. The CDR3 coding sequence is TGTGCCAGCAGTTTAATCTTGGCGGGAACAACCTACAATGAGCAGTTCTTC. It encodes CASSLILAGTTYNEQFF.

J is TRBJ2-5 and V is TRBV5-4, with D perhaps TRBD2 (6 bases). Germline V gene data show CDR1 as SGHNT and CDR2 as YYREEE (reference sequence). The CDR3 contains 14 residues. Trimming left V 5 bases short and J 3 bases short, with 14 bases between. CDR3 bases: TGTGCCAGCAGTTCTGCGGGACGTGAAGAGACCCAGTACTTC. Protein: CASSSAGREETQYF. Based on the CDR3 plus reference TRBV5-4 and TRBJ2-5, the full variable domain is ETGVTQSPTHLIKTRGQQVTLRCSSQSGHNTVSWYQQALGQGPQFIFQYYREEENGRGNFPPRFSGLQFPNYSSELNVNALELDDSALYLCASSSAGREETQYFGPGTRLLVL.

The chain employs TRBV9 and TRBJ2-1; 13 nucleotides align to TRBD2. V lost 3 bases to trimming and J lost 9 bases; unmatched junction nucleotides: 9. The CDR3 length is 16 residues. CDR1 SGDLS and CDR2 YYNGEE come from the germline V gene. This chain's CDR3 is CASSARTSGSSGEQFF. The CDR3 coding sequence is TGTGCCAGCAGCGCTCGGACTAGCGGGAGTTCTGGTGAGCAGTTCTTC.